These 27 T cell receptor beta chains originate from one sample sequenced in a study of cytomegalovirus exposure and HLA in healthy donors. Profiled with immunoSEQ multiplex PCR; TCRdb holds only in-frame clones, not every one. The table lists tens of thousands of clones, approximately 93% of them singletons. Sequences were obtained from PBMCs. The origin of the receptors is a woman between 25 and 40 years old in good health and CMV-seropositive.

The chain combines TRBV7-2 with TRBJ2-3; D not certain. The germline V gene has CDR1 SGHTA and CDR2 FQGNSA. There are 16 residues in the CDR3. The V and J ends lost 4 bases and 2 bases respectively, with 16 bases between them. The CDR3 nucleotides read TGTGCCAGCAGCTATAGTGAAGTGCTGATCACAGATACGCAGTATTTT. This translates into CASSYSEVLITDTQYF.

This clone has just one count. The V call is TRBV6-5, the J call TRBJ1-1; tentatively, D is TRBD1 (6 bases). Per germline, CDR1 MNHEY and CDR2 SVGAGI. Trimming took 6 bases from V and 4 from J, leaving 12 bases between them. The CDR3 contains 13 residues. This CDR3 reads CASRKDSLTEAFF. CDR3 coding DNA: TGTGCCAGCAGGAAGGACAGTCTCACTGAAGCTTTCTTT.

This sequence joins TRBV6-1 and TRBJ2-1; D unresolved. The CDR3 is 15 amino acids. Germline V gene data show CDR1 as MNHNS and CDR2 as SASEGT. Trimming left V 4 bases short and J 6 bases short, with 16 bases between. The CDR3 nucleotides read TGTGCCAGCAGTGCGGTTAGCCCTCCCAGCAATGAGCAGTTCTTC. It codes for CASSAVSPPSNEQFF.

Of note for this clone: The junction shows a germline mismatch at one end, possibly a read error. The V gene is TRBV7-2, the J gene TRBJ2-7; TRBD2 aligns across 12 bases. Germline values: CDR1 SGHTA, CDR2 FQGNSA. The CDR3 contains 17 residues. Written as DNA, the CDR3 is TGTGCCAGCAGCTCCCGGACTAGCGGGATAAACTCCTACGAGCAGTGCTTC. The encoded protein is CASSSRTSGINSYEQCF.

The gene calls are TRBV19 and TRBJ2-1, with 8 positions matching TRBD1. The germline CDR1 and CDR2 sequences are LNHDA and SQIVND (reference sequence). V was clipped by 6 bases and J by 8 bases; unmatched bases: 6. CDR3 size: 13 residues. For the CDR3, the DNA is TGTGCCAGTAGACCCAGGGGGCTGTATGAGCAGTTCTTC. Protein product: CASRPRGLYEQFF. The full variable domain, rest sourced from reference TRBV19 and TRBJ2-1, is DGGITQSPKYLFRKEGQNVTLSCEQNLNHDAMYWYRQDPGQGLRLIYYSQIVNDFQKGDIAEGYSVSREKKESFPLTVTSAQKNPTAFYLCASRPRGLYEQFFGPGTRLTVL.

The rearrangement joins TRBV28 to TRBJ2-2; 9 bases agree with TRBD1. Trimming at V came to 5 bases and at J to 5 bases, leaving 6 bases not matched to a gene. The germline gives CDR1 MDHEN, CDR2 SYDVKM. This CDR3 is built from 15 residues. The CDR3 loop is CASSGGDRVTGELFF. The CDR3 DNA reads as TGTGCCAGCAGTGGTGGGGACAGGGTAACCGGGGAGCTGTTTTTT.

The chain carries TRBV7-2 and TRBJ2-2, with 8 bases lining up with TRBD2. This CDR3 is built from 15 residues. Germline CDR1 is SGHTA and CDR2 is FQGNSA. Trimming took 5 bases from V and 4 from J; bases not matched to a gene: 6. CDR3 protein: CASSEQGLVTGELFF. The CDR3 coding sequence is TGTGCCAGCAGCGAGCAGGGACTAGTCACCGGGGAGCTGTTTTTT.

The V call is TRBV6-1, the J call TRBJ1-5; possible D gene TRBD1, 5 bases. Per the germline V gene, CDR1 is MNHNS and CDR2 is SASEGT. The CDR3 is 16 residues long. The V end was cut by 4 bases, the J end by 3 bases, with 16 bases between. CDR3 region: CASSVRGKGYNQPQHF. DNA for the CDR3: TGTGCCAGCAGTGTTAGGGGAAAAGGGTACAATCAGCCCCAGCATTTT.

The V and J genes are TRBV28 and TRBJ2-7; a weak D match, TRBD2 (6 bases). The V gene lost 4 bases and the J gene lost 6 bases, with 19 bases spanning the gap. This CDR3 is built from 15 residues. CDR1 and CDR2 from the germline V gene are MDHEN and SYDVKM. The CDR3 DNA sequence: TGTGCCAGCAGTTCTGTGGTGGGGGGAAGAAGCGAGCAGTACTTC. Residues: CASSSVVGGRSEQYF.

The CDR3 DNA reads as TGTGCCAGCAGTGAAGCGTCGGGGGGAGGGCAGTTCTTC. This sequence encodes CASSEASGGGQFF. This sequence joins TRBV2 and TRBJ2-1, with 7 bases lining up with TRBD2. V lost 0 bases to trimming and J lost 12 bases; unmatched junction nucleotides: 5. This CDR3 is 13 amino acids long. Germline V gene data show CDR1 as SNHLY and CDR2 as FYNNEI.

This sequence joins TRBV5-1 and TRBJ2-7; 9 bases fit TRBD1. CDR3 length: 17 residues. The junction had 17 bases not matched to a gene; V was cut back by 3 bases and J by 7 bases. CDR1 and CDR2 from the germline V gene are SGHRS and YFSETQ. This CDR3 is CASSSTPIGTGITEQYF. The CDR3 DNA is TGCGCCAGCAGCTCCACCCCTATTGGGACAGGGATCACAGAGCAGTACTTC.

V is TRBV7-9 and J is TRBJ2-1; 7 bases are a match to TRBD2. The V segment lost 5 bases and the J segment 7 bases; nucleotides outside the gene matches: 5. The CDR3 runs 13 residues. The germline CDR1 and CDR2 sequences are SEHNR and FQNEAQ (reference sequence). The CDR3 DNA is TGTGCCAGCAGCCCTGGGGGGGTGAATGAGCAGTTCTTC. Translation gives CASSPGGVNEQFF.

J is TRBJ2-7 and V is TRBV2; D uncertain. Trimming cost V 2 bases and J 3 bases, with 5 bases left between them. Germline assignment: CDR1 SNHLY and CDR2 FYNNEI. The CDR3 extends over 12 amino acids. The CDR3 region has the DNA TGTGCCAGCAGTGAATCAGACTACGAGCAGTACTTC. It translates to CASSESDYEQYF.

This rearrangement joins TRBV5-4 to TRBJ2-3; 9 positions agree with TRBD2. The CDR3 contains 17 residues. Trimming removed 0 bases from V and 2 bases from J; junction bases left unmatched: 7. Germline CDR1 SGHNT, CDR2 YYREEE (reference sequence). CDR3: CASSLVGSGRPTDTQYF. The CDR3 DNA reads TGTGCCAGCAGCTTGGTTGGTAGCGGGAGACCCACAGATACGCAGTATTTT.

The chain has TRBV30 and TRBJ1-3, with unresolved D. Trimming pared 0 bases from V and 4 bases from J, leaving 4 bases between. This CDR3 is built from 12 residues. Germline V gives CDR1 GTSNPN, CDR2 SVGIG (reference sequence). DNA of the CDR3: TGTGCCTGGAGTGTACGGGGAAACACCATATATTTT. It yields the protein CAWSVRGNTIYF.

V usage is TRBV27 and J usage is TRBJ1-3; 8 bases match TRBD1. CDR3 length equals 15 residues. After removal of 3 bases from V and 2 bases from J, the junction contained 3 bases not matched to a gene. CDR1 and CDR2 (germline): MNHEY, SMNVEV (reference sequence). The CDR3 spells CASSFQGAPGNTIYF. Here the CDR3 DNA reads TGTGCCAGCAGTTTCCAGGGGGCGCCTGGAAACACCATATATTTT.

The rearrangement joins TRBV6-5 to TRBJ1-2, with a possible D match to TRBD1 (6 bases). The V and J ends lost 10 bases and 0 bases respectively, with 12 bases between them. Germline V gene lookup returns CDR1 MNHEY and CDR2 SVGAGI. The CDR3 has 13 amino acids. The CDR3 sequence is CATQRTANYGYTF. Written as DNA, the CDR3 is TGTGCCACCCAACGGACAGCTAACTATGGCTACACCTTC.

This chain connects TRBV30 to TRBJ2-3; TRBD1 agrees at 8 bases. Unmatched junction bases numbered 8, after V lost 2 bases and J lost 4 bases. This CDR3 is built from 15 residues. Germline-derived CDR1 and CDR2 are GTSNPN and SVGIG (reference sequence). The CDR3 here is CAWSPETGDADTQYF. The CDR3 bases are TGTGCCTGGAGTCCCGAGACAGGGGACGCAGATACGCAGTATTTT. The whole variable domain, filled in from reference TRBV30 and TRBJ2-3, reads SQTIHQWPATLVQPVGSPLSLECTVEGTSNPNLYWYRQAAGRGLQLLFYSVGIGQISSEVPQNLSASRPQDRQFILSSKKLLLSDSGFYLCAWSPETGDADTQYFGPGTRLTVL.

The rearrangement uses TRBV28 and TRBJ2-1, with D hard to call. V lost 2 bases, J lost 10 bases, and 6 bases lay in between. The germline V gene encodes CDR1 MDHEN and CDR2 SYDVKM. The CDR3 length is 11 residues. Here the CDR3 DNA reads TGTGCCAGCAGTTTACCCCCGGAGCAGTTCTTC. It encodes CASSLPPEQFF.

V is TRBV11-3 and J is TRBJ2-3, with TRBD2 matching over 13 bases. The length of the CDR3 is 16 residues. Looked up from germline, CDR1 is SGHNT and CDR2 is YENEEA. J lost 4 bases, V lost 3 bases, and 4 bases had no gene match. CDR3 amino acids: CASSLGLAGISDTQYF. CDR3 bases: TGTGCCAGCAGCTTGGGACTAGCGGGAATCTCAGATACGCAGTATTTT.

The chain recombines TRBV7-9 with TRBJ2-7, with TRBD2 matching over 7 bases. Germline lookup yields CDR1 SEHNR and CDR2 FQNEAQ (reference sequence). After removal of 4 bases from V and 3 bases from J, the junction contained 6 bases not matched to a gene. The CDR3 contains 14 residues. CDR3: CASSSRDYLYEQYF. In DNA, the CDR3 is TGTGCCAGCAGCTCCCGGGACTATCTCTACGAGCAGTACTTC.

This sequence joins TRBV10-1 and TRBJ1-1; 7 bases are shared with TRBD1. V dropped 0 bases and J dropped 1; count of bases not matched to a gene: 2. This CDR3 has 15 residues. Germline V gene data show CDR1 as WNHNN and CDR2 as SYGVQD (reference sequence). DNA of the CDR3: TGCGCCAGCAGTGAGTCGGGACAGACGAACACTGAAGCTTTCTTT. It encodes CASSESGQTNTEAFF.

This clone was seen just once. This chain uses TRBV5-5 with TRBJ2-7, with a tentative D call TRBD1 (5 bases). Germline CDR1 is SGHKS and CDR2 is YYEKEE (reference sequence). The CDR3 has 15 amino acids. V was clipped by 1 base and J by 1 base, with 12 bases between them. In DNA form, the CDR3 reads TGTGCCAGCAGCTTGTTTAGTAGGGGTTCCTACGAGCAGTACTTC. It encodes CASSLFSRGSYEQYF.

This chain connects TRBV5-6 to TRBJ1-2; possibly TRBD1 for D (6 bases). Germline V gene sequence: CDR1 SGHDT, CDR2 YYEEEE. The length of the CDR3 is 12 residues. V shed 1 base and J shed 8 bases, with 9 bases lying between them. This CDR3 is CASSLWGQGYTF. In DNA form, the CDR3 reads TGTGCCAGCAGCTTGTGGGGGCAGGGCTACACCTTC.

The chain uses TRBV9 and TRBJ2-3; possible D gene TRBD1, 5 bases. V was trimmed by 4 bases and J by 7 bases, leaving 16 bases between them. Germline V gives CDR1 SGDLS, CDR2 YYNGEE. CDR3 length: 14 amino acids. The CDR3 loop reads CASSNRLGSNTQYF. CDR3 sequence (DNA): TGTGCCAGCAGCAACAGGTTAGGTAGTAATACGCAGTATTTT.

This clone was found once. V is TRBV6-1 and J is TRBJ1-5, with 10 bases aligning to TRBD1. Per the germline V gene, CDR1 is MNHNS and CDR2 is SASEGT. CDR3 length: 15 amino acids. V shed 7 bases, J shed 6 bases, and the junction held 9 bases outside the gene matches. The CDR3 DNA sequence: TGTGCCAGCATCTTACCGGGACAGGGGCTTCAGCCCCAGCATTTT. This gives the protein CASILPGQGLQPQHF.

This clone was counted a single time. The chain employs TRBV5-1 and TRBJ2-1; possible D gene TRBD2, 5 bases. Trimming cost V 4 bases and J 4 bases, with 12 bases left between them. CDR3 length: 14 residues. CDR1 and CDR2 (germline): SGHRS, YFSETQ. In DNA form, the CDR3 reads TGCGCCAGCAGCCTCCCGCGAGGGTACAATGAGCAGTTCTTC. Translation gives CASSLPRGYNEQFF.